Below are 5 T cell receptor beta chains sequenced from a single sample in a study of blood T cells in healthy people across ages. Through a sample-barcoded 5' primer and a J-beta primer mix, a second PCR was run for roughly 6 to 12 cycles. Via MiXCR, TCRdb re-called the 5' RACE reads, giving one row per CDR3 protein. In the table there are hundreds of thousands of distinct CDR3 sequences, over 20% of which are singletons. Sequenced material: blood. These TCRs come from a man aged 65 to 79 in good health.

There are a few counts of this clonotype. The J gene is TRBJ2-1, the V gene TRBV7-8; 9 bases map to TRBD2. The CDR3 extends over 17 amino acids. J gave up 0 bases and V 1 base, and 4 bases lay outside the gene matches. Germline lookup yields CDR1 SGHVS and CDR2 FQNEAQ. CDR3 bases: TGTGCCAGCAGCTTAGTCAATAGCGGGAGCTCCTACAATGAGCAGTTCTTC. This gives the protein CASSLVNSGSSYNEQFF.

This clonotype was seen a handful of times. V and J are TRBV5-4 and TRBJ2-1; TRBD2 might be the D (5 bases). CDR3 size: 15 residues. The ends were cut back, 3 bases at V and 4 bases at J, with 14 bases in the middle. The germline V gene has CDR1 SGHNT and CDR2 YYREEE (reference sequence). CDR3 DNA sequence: TGTGCCAGCAGCTCCCGGTTTAGCGCTTACAATGAGCAGTTCTTC. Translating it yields CASSSRFSAYNEQFF.

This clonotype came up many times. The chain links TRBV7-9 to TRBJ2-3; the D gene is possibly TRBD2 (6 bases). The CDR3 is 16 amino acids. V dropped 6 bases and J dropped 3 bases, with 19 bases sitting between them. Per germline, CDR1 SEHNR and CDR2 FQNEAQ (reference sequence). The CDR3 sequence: CASSFGLSGETDTQYF. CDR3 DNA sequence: TGTGCCAGCAGTTTCGGTCTTTCGGGGGAAACAGATACGCAGTATTTT.

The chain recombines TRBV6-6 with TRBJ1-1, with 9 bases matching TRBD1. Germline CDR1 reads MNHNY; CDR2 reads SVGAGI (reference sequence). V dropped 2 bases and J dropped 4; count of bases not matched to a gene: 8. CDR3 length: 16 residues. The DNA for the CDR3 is TGTGCCAGCAGTTACCCCTCGGACAGGGGAGTCACTGAAGCTTTCTTT. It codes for CASSYPSDRGVTEAFF.

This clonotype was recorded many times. CDR3 protein: CSARETGLAGEQFF. The CDR3 DNA is TGCAGTGCTAGAGAAACGGGACTAGCGGGAGAGCAGTTCTTC. The chain links TRBV20-1 to TRBJ2-1, with TRBD2 identical over 13 bases. CDR3 length: 14 amino acids. Germline V lookup: CDR1 DFQATT, CDR2 SNEGSKA (reference sequence). Trimming cost V 0 bases and J 10 bases; bases outside gene matches: 3.